The TCR beta chain under discussion was sequenced for a study of cytomegalovirus exposure and HLA in healthy donors. The CDR3 is 14 amino acids. V lost 7 bases and J 0 bases, leaving 12 bases between the germline ends. From germline, CDR1 is LNHDA and CDR2 SQIVND (reference sequence). The PCR used 60 Vbeta and 13 Jbeta primers. The method was immunoSEQ multiplex PCR; TCRdb's version includes in-frame clones alone and lacks a portion of them. The data contain about 140,000 clones, more than 60% of them singletons. Though probably carrying unrecorded immune exposures, donors were nominally healthy at sampling.

The chain employs TRBV19 and TRBJ1-2; D is undetermined. What was sequenced was PBMCs. This clonotype originated in a man in his late teens or twenties in good health and CMV-seropositive. The CDR3 DNA follows: TGTGCCAGTAATCAGCGGGAAGCTAACTATGGCTACACCTTC. This codes for CASNQREANYGYTF.